What follows is one TCR beta chain and its context. Its antigen is not identified. Data came from immunoSEQ multiplex PCR; TCRdb stores just in-frame clones and leaves some out. The table includes 150,000 or so clones, 60% to 85% detected once. The sample is drawn from a study of cytotoxic CD8 clonotypes in ibrutinib-treated CLL. Looked up from germline, CDR1 is LNHNV and CDR2 is YYDKDF (reference sequence). Trimming pared 1 base from V and 7 bases from J, leaving 13 bases between. This CDR3 has 15 amino acids. Whole-study results and caveats: At baseline, clonality was higher than in age-matched healthy donors and correlated with CD8+ counts. The study found clonality rose at ibrutinib response, then fell toward baseline at progression.

This sequence joins TRBV15 and TRBJ2-2; D is perhaps TRBD1 (6 bases). This clonotype originated in a human donor with chronic lymphocytic leukemia. Sample: PBMCs, taken after 12 months of ibrutinib treatment. Here the CDR3 reads CATSRGAGDHGELFF. The CDR3 DNA sequence: TGTGCCACCAGCAGAGGGGCAGGGGATCACGGGGAGCTGTTTTTT.